One sample yielded the 30 T cell receptor beta chains listed below, sequenced in a study of T cell responses to AZD1222 COVID-19 vaccine. Assay: immunoSEQ multiplex PCR; the TCRdb copy retains only in-frame clones and omits some. Of 110,000 to 150,000 clones listed, approximately 83% are singletons. This material consisted of peripheral blood, taken on day 0 of AZD1222 vaccination. All receptors come from an adult in good health.

The rearrangement uses TRBV4-2 and TRBJ1-3; D is uncertain. CDR1 is LGHNA, CDR2 YNFKEQ, per germline. The CDR3 sequence is 15 residues long. Trimming took off 0 bases at V and 2 bases at J, with 8 bases between the two ends. CDR3 residues: CASSQEPQAGNTIYF. The CDR3, as DNA: TGTGCCAGCAGCCAAGAACCACAAGCTGGAAACACCATATATTTT.

This clone was detected only once. The chain has TRBV18 and TRBJ2-7; a possible D gene is TRBD1 (6 bases). The ends were cut back, 3 bases at V and 3 bases at J, with 12 bases in the middle. The CDR3 length is 14 residues. CDR1 is KGHSH and CDR2 is LQKENI in the germline V gene. Here the CDR3 reads CASSPSDRGYEQYF. In DNA, the CDR3 is TGTGCCAGCTCACCTTCGGACAGAGGCTACGAGCAGTACTTC.

There are a few counts of this clone. The J gene is TRBJ2-1, the V gene TRBV2, with unresolved D. CDR1 and CDR2 from the germline V gene are SNHLY and FYNNEI. V dropped 3 bases and J dropped 6 bases, with 12 bases sitting between them. This CDR3 comprises 14 residues. The CDR3: CASSDTAPPNEQFF. CDR3 in DNA: TGTGCCAGCAGTGATACGGCGCCGCCCAATGAGCAGTTCTTC.

The chain employs TRBV27 and TRBJ2-2, with 9 nucleotides matching TRBD2. Germline V gene sequence: CDR1 MNHEY, CDR2 SMNVEV (reference sequence). This CDR3 contains 15 residues. V lost 3 bases and J lost 5; bases outside the gene matches: 4. The CDR3 here is CASSLSTSGTGELFF. The CDR3 coding sequence is TGTGCCAGCAGTTTGTCCACTAGCGGGACCGGGGAGCTGTTTTTT.

A note on this clone: Mismatch with germline at one junction end may stem from a read error. The rearrangement uses TRBV7-7 and TRBJ2-5, with D perhaps assigned TRBD1 or TRBD2 (5 bases each). The germline gives CDR1 SSHAT, CDR2 FNYEAQ (reference sequence). The CDR3 is 13 residues long. The DNA for the CDR3 is TGTGCTAGCAGCTTGGGACCCTCAGAGACCCAGTACTTC. Translating gives CASSLGPSETQYF.

The chain has TRBV6-2 or TRBV6-3 and TRBJ2-7, with a tentative D call TRBD1 (8 bases). CDR3 length: 17 amino acids. From germline, CDR1 is MNHEY and CDR2 SVGEGT. Trimming removed 2 bases from V and 0 bases from J, with 17 bases in between. The DNA for the CDR3 is TGTGCCAGCAGTTACCACAGGGGGGGAGGTAGCTCCTACGAGCAGTACTTC. Its translation: CASSYHRGGGSSYEQYF.

The chain links TRBV27 to TRBJ1-6, with 7 bases that match TRBD1. The ends lost 6 bases at V and 9 bases at J; junction bases unmatched: 11. Looked up from germline, CDR1 is MNHEY and CDR2 is SMNVEV (reference sequence). The CDR3 contains 15 residues. The CDR3 region has the DNA TGTGCCAGCAGGCCAGAACAGGGGTCCGGTTCACCCCTCCACTTT. Protein product: CASRPEQGSGSPLHF.

The chain has TRBV28 and TRBJ2-2; tentatively, D is TRBD2 (6 bases). The CDR3 is 17 amino acids. V lost 2 bases and J 0 bases, leaving 13 bases between the germline ends. CDR1 is MDHEN and CDR2 is SYDVKM in the germline V gene. In nucleotides, the CDR3 is TGTGCCAGCAGTTTACCAGCCGGAGGGGCGAACACCGGGGAGCTGTTTTTT. Residues: CASSLPAGGANTGELFF. The full variable domain, completed using reference TRBV28 and TRBJ2-2, is DVKVTQSSRYLVKRTGEKVFLECVQDMDHENMFWYRQDPGLGLRLIYFSYDVKMKEKGDIPEGYSVSREKKERFSLILESASTNQTSMYLCASSLPAGGANTGELFFGEGSRLTVL.

This rearrangement joins TRBV4-1 to TRBJ2-5, with 9 bases lining up with TRBD1. CDR3 size: 14 residues. Germline loops: CDR1 MGHRA, CDR2 YSYEKL. The V and J ends lost 1 base and 3 bases, in that order; junction bases with no gene match: 0. The CDR3 region has the DNA TGCGCCAGCAGCCAAGGGACAGGGGAAGAGACCCAGTACTTC. This codes for CASSQGTGEETQYF.

This clone was counted at least ten times. The rearrangement uses TRBV19 and TRBJ1-6, with TRBD1 as a possible D gene (6 bases). CDR3 length: 15 amino acids. Looked up from germline, CDR1 is LNHDA and CDR2 is SQIVND (reference sequence). V gave up 5 bases and J gave up 7 bases, with 15 bases separating them. As DNA, the CDR3 is TGTGCCAGTAGTGAATACAGGGTCAACAATTCACCCCTCCACTTT. Translation: CASSEYRVNNSPLHF.

V gene TRBV19 combines with J gene TRBJ1-2; 9 nucleotides match TRBD1. This CDR3 has 14 residues. With 8 bases clipped from V and 5 bases from J, the junction kept 9 bases outside the gene matches. The germline CDR1 and CDR2 sequences are LNHDA and SQIVND (reference sequence). The CDR3 sequence is CASADPGQGYGYTF. The CDR3 DNA is TGTGCCAGTGCAGACCCGGGACAGGGATATGGCTACACCTTC.

The genes are TRBV7-8 and TRBJ2-1, with 9 nucleotides matching TRBD1. Per the germline V gene, CDR1 is SGHVS and CDR2 is FQNEAQ. The length of the CDR3 is 12 residues. Germline trimming cut 6 bases from V and 8 bases from J; bases unmatched to any gene: 2. CDR3 sequence reads: CASSTGGDEQFF. DNA of the CDR3: TGTGCCAGCAGTACAGGGGGCGATGAGCAGTTCTTC.

This chain links TRBV5-1 with TRBJ2-5, with 9 bases lining up with TRBD2. Trimming removed 5 bases from V and 5 bases from J; junction bases left unmatched: 13. Germline values: CDR1 SGHRS, CDR2 YFSETQ. The CDR3 is made up of 16 amino acids. CDR3 loop: CASSKTSGRVGETQYF. The CDR3 bases are TGCGCCAGCAGTAAAACTAGCGGGCGGGTGGGTGAGACCCAGTACTTC. The full variable domain, its missing parts supplied by reference TRBV5-1 and TRBJ2-5, is KAGVTQTPRYLIKTRGQQVTLSCSPISGHRSVSWYQQTPGQGLQFLFEYFSETQRNKGNFPGRFSGRQFSNSRSEMNVSTLELGDSALYLCASSKTSGRVGETQYFGPGTRLLVL.

The chain carries TRBV13 and TRBJ1-2; D ambiguous. V lost 0 bases and J 4 bases, leaving 6 bases between the germline ends. Germline CDR1 is PRHDT and CDR2 is FYEKMQ (reference sequence). The CDR3 has 13 residues. The DNA for the CDR3 is TGTGCCAGCAGCTTAGGCCGGTTCTATGGCTACACCTTC. Protein: CASSLGRFYGYTF.

The J gene is TRBJ1-2, the V gene TRBV28, with 7 nucleotides matching TRBD1. The germline gives CDR1 MDHEN, CDR2 SYDVKM. V shed 4 bases and J 4 bases; nucleotides not matched to a gene: 12. CDR3 length: 16 amino acids. The CDR3 here is CASSYMGTALGYGYTF. Here the CDR3 DNA reads TGTGCCAGCAGTTACATGGGGACAGCCCTCGGCTATGGCTACACCTTC.

This chain connects TRBV4-1 to TRBJ1-4; 8 bases line up with TRBD1. CDR1 and CDR2 from the germline V gene are MGHRA and YSYEKL. This CDR3 is 16 amino acids long. Trimming cost V 4 bases and J 7 bases; bases outside gene matches: 11. CDR3 nucleotides: TGCGCCAGCAGCCTCCGAGGACAGGGATGGGGTGAAAAACTGTTTTTT. It yields the protein CASSLRGQGWGEKLFF.

About this clone: This CDR3 is also generated by other DNA sequences in the sample. The chain couples TRBV29-1 to TRBJ2-7, with 11 bases fitting TRBD1. V trimming: 6 bases; J trimming: 5 bases; junction bases outside the gene matches: 3. The CDR3 totals 12 residues. The germline V gene has CDR1 SQVTM and CDR2 ANQGSEA. CDR3 in amino acids: CSVRTGGDEQYF. The CDR3 DNA reads as TGCAGCGTCAGGACAGGGGGCGACGAGCAGTACTTC.

The chain uses TRBV29-1 and TRBJ2-1, with 8 nucleotides matching TRBD2. The CDR3 contains 17 residues. Germline lookup yields CDR1 SQVTM and CDR2 ANQGSEA. The ends lost 0 bases at V and 4 bases at J; junction bases unmatched: 11. DNA of the CDR3: TGCAGCGTTGAAGATGGAGGGGTTGGGACTAGATACAATGAGCAGTTCTTC. Translated: CSVEDGGVGTRYNEQFF.

V is TRBV6-4 and J is TRBJ2-3; TRBD2 matches 7 bases. This CDR3 has 14 residues. V trimming: 6 bases; J trimming: 4 bases; junction bases outside the gene matches: 7. Germline V gives CDR1 MRHNA, CDR2 SNTAGT. The CDR3 reads CASSASGGPDTQYF. The CDR3 nucleotides are TGTGCCAGCAGCGCTTCGGGGGGTCCAGATACGCAGTATTTT.

The V and J genes are TRBV6-6 and TRBJ2-5, with 9 nucleotides matching TRBD2. There are 15 residues in the CDR3. With 5 bases clipped from V and 4 bases from J, the junction kept 8 bases outside the gene matches. Germline CDR1 is MNHNY and CDR2 is SVGAGI (reference sequence). CDR3 nucleotide sequence: TGTGCCAGCAGTGCCCAAGCGGGAGGTAGAGAGACCCAGTACTTC. Residues: CASSAQAGGRETQYF.

The chain joins TRBV9 to TRBJ2-2; 14 bases map to TRBD2. V lost 3 bases to trimming and J lost 7 bases; unmatched junction nucleotides: 5. Germline CDR1 and CDR2: SGDLS and YYNGEE. CDR3 size: 16 residues. CDR3 nucleotide sequence: TGTGCCAGCAGCGAGACTAGCGGGAGGGCCCTCGGGGAGCTGTTTTTT. It translates to CASSETSGRALGELFF.

This chain links TRBV28 with TRBJ2-3; the match to TRBD2 covers 9 bases. Germline V gives CDR1 MDHEN, CDR2 SYDVKM. The CDR3 runs 14 residues. V shed 6 bases and J 2 bases; nucleotides not matched to a gene: 3. Written as DNA, the CDR3 is TGTGCCAGCAGCCTAGCGGGGATCACAGATACGCAGTATTTT. Residues: CASSLAGITDTQYF.

J is TRBJ2-1 and V is TRBV5-4, with D uncertain. CDR3 length: 12 residues. Trimming removed 0 bases at V and 10 bases at J, with 8 bases between. Germline V gene lookup returns CDR1 SGHNT and CDR2 YYREEE (reference sequence). DNA for the CDR3: TGTGCCAGCAGCTTGGCCGTCGGCGAGCAGTTCTTC. Its translation: CASSLAVGEQFF.

The V and J genes are TRBV19 and TRBJ1-5, with a weak D call TRBD1 (6 bases). In germline, CDR1 is LNHDA, CDR2 SQIVND (reference sequence). Trimming removed 9 bases from V and 4 bases from J, with 16 bases in between. CDR3 size: 14 residues. CDR3 in DNA: TGTGCCAGCGCAGGGGTAGGGGAAAATCAGCCCCAGCATTTT. Amino acids: CASAGVGENQPQHF. Combining the CDR3 with reference TRBV19 and TRBJ1-5 gives the whole variable domain DGGITQSPKYLFRKEGQNVTLSCEQNLNHDAMYWYRQDPGQGLRLIYYSQIVNDFQKGDIAEGYSVSREKKESFPLTVTSAQKNPTAFYLCASAGVGENQPQHFGDGTRLSIL.

The genes are TRBV21-1 and TRBJ2-3; the table's TRBD2 call for D was not verified on the DNA. TRBV21-1 represents a pseudogene. CDR3 length: 18 residues. This CDR3 reads CASCYFGLAGIVTDTQYF. CDR3 DNA sequence: TGTGCCAGCTGCTATTTTGGACTAGCGGGGATCGTAACAGATACGCAGTATTTT.

The V and J genes are TRBV11-2 and TRBJ2-3, with D tentatively TRBD2 (6 bases). The length of the CDR3 is 13 residues. V was pared by 4 bases and J by 10 bases, with 15 bases between. Germline V gene lookup returns CDR1 SGHAT and CDR2 FQNNGV. The CDR3 protein is CASSSAGQGAQYF. CDR3 nucleotide sequence: TGTGCCAGCAGCTCAGCGGGCCAAGGTGCGCAGTATTTT.

V gene TRBV6-6 combines with J gene TRBJ2-3, with 14 bases identical to TRBD2. V was clipped by 5 bases and J by 2 bases; unmatched bases: 6. Germline values: CDR1 MNHNY, CDR2 SVGAGI (reference sequence). The CDR3 extends over 17 amino acids. CDR3 amino acids: CASSPGTSGSTTDTQYF. The CDR3 DNA sequence: TGTGCCAGCAGTCCCGGGACTAGCGGGAGTACCACAGATACGCAGTATTTT.

V is TRBV10-3 and J is TRBJ1-5; D not resolved. The length of the CDR3 is 14 residues. Germline loops: CDR1 ENHRY, CDR2 SYGVKD. The V end was cut by 0 bases, the J end by 7 bases, with 10 bases between. The CDR3 is CAISESGRGQPQHF. CDR3 DNA sequence: TGTGCCATCAGTGAGTCAGGGCGAGGGCAGCCCCAGCATTTT.

This chain joins TRBV28 and TRBJ1-2; D is undetermined. The V end was cut by 3 bases, the J end by 7 bases, with 18 bases between. The CDR3 consists of 15 residues. In germline, CDR1 is MDHEN, CDR2 SYDVKM. The CDR3, as DNA: TGTGCCAGCAGTTTCCCCACCGGGTCAAGAGGTGGCTACACCTTC. It is translated as CASSFPTGSRGGYTF.

The genes are TRBV12-3 or TRBV12-4 and TRBJ2-1, with TRBD2 matching 8 bases. The CDR3 spans 11 residues. J was trimmed by 15 bases and V by 8 bases; bases with no gene match: 9. The CDR3 reads CASVGGGGWFF. For the CDR3, the DNA is TGTGCCAGCGTGGGTGGCGGGGGGTGGTTCTTC.